This T cell receptor (beta chain) stems from a study of OX40 agonist ivuxolimab in advanced cancers. Study-level background: Ivuxolimab doses were 0.01, 0.1, 0.3, 1.5, 3 or 10 mg/kg every 2 weeks. Whole-study results and caveats: More expanded clones were seen, on average, in CD8+ T cells than in CD4+.

Using immunoSEQ multiplex PCR, the repertoire was profiled, and TCRdb retains in-frame clones only, with some absent. This repertoire shows just over 50,000 clones, about 77% found once; its top ten account for 2%. Per the germline V gene, CDR1 is ENHRY and CDR2 is SYGVKD. The CDR3 totals 16 residues. The J segment lost 3 bases and the V segment lost 10 bases, leaving 11 bases of the junction unmatched. A remark on this clone: Antigen specificity is unknown.

The sample was CD4+ or CD8+ T cells sorted from blood, taken in a trial of the OX40 agonist ivuxolimab. This receptor was obtained from an adult with an advanced solid tumor such as melanoma, head and neck, liver or kidney cancer. The gene calls are TRBV10-3 and TRBJ2-7; TRBD2 agrees at 14 bases. CDR3 bases: TGTGCCACCGGGACTAGCGGGAGTATAAGGAACTACGAGCAGTACTTC. The encoded protein is CATGTSGSIRNYEQYF.